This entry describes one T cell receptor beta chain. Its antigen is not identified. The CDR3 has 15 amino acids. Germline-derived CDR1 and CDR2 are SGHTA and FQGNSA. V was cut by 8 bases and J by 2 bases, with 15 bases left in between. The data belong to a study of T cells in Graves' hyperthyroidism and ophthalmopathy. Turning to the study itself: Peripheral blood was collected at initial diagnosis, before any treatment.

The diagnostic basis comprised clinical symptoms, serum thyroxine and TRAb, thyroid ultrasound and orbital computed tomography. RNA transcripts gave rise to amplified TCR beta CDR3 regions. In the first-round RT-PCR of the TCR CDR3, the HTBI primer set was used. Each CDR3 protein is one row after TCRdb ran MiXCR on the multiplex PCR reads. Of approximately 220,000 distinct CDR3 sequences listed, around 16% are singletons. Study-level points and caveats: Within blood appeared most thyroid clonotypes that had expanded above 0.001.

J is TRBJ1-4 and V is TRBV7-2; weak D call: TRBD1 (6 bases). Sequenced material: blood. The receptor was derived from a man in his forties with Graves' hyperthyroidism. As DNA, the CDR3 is TGTGCCAGCGGTCGCGGGACAAATACTAATGAAAAACTGTTTTTT. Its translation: CASGRGTNTNEKLFF.